Listed below are T cell receptor beta chains from one sample, sequenced in a study of blood T cell repertoires in COVID-19. Assay: immunoSEQ multiplex PCR; the TCRdb copy retains only in-frame clones and omits some. Of 250,000 to 350,000 clones in the sample, approximately 84% are singletons; the top ten hold roughly 2.1%. The sequenced sample consisted of peripheral blood. All receptors derive from a woman under 40 who had recovered from COVID-19. Each CDR3 is given with its conserved first and last residue. Each record gives: J gene, V gene, CDR3 protein.

TRBJ1-1	TRBV29-1	CSGGQSNTEAFF
TRBJ1-2	TRBV5-8	CASSWGTGSGYGYTF
TRBJ1-1	TRBV6-1	CASSELIESLRF
TRBJ2-3	TRBV9	CASSRTGLVGDTQYF
TRBJ2-2	TRBV2	CASSETGRLGELFF
TRBJ2-5	TRBV7-2	CASSLAIQETQYF
TRBJ2-1	TRBV6-6	CASSYSADGSYNEQFF
TRBJ2-5	TRBV7-3	CASSSSSLATQYF
TRBJ1-2	TRBV11-2	CASSPGQGMYYGYTF
TRBJ2-1	TRBV5-4	CASSQGQADLNEQFF